These 24 T cell receptor beta chains came from one sample sequenced in a study of blood T cells in healthy people across ages. Then a second PCR, running roughly 7 to 11 cycles, was carried out with a sample-barcoded 5' primer and a J-beta primer mix. TCRdb called the 5' RACE reads again in MiXCR, with one record for every CDR3 protein. This table has about 1.4 million distinct CDR3 sequences, 59% appearing once. The sequenced material came from blood. The source is a young man in good health.

This rearrangement joins TRBV4-2 to TRBJ2-5; D is possibly TRBD1 (5 bases). The end of the DNA aligns better with TRBJ2-7, so the J call may be wrong. This CDR3 is built from 16 residues. Germline V gene data show CDR1 as LGHNA and CDR2 as YNFKEQ. CDR3 region: CASSQESMKGSNEQYF. Here the CDR3 DNA reads TGTGCCAGCAGCCAAGAAAGTATGAAGGGGTCCAACGAGCAGTACTTC.

The chain is built from TRBV15 and TRBJ1-2; D perhaps matches TRBD1 (6 bases). CDR3 size: 14 residues. From germline, CDR1 is LNHNV and CDR2 YYDKDF (reference sequence). With 4 bases removed from V and 6 bases from J, the gap between germline ends came to 15 bases. The CDR3: CATSKEGTNNGYTF. The CDR3 DNA follows: TGTGCCACCAGCAAGGAAGGGACAAATAATGGCTACACCTTC.

The CDR3 coding sequence is TGTGCCAGCAGCCGCCTGGGGACTATGAATTCACCCCTCCACTTT. This sequence encodes CASSRLGTMNSPLHF. V and J are TRBV6-2 or TRBV6-3 and TRBJ1-6, with a tentative D call TRBD1 (5 bases). Germline V lookup: CDR1 MNHEY, CDR2 SVGEGT. The CDR3 consists of 15 residues. V lost 6 bases and J lost 7, with 16 bases in between.

This chain uses TRBV10-3 with TRBJ2-1; 8 nucleotides match TRBD2. The CDR3 totals 17 residues. With V trimmed by 3 bases and J by 5 bases, 12 bases remained unmatched. Germline lookup yields CDR1 ENHRY and CDR2 SYGVKD. CDR3 coding DNA: TGTGCCATCAGTGATTTTTCGCGGGAGGCCTGGGACAATGAGCAGTTCTTC. This gives the protein CAISDFSREAWDNEQFF.

At least ten counts were recorded for this clonotype. The chain combines TRBV5-1 with TRBJ2-4, with D unresolved. V was clipped by 0 bases and J by 0 bases, with 4 bases between them. This CDR3 is built from 14 residues. The germline V gene encodes CDR1 SGHRS and CDR2 YFSETQ. The CDR3 region is CASSLDPAKNIQYF. The CDR3 coding sequence is TGCGCCAGCAGCTTGGATCCAGCCAAAAACATTCAGTACTTC.

This clonotype was seen more than once but under ten times. V and J are TRBV9 and TRBJ2-5; 15 positions agree with TRBD2. Trimming removed 8 bases from V and 4 bases from J; junction bases left unmatched: 6. The CDR3 spans 15 residues. Germline V CDR1 and CDR2: SGDLS, YYNGEE. CDR3 DNA sequence: TGTGCCAGTTCGGAGGGACTAGCGGGAGGAGAGACCCAGTACTTC. It is translated as CASSEGLAGGETQYF. The full variable domain, its missing parts supplied by reference TRBV9 and TRBJ2-5, is DSGVTQTPKHLITATGQRVTLRCSPRSGDLSVYWYQQSLDQGLQFLIQYYNGEERAKGNILERFSAQQFPDLHSELNLSSLELGDSALYFCASSEGLAGGETQYFGPGTRLLVL.

This clonotype was counted a few times. This rearrangement joins TRBV7-9 to TRBJ1-1, with TRBD1 matching 7 bases. The germline gives CDR1 SEHNR, CDR2 FQNEAQ (reference sequence). J lost 13 bases, V lost 1 base, and 3 bases had no gene match. The CDR3 has 11 residues. The CDR3 is CASSLGAGGFF. In nucleotides, the CDR3 is TGTGCCAGCAGCTTAGGGGCAGGGGGTTTCTTT.

In this sample, this clonotype turned up once. The chain joins TRBV4-2 to TRBJ2-1; 14 bases fit TRBD2. V lost 0 bases and J lost 7; bases outside the gene matches: 2. The CDR3 length is 16 residues. Germline CDR1 is LGHNA and CDR2 is YNFKEQ. The CDR3 DNA follows: TGTGCCAGCAGCCAAGAGGGACTAGCGGGGGATAATGAGCAGTTCTTC. Translating gives CASSQEGLAGDNEQFF.

The rearrangement links TRBV6-6 to TRBJ2-1, with a weak D call TRBD2 (5 bases). Trimming cost V 0 bases and J 9 bases, with 12 bases left between them. The CDR3 consists of 14 residues. The V gene's germline CDR1 is MNHNY and CDR2 SVGAGI (reference sequence). CDR3 residues: CASSYSTMSGEQFF. The CDR3 coding sequence is TGTGCCAGCAGTTACTCCACAATGAGCGGTGAGCAGTTCTTC.

J is TRBJ1-6 and V is TRBV3-1; TRBD1 agrees at 8 bases. CDR3 length: 14 amino acids. The ends lost 3 bases at V and 9 bases at J; junction bases unmatched: 4. Germline assignment: CDR1 LGHDT and CDR2 YNNKEL (reference sequence). DNA for the CDR3: TGTGCCAGCAGCCATGGAACAGGGGGTTCACCCCTCCACTTT. Translation gives CASSHGTGGSPLHF.

This chain connects TRBV5-1 to TRBJ2-1, with D possibly being TRBD2 (7 bases). The last part of the DNA fits TRBJ2-7 better; the J call may be wrong. CDR1 is SGHRS and CDR2 is YFSETQ in the germline V gene. This CDR3 has 15 amino acids. CDR3 loop: CASSPEGGFLYEQYF. In nucleotides, the CDR3 is TGCGCCAGCAGCCCCGAGGGGGGGTTCTTGTACGAGCAGTACTTC.

The chain is built from TRBV20-1 and TRBJ2-7, with 8 bases identical to TRBD1. Germline V gene lookup returns CDR1 DFQATT and CDR2 SNEGSKA (reference sequence). The CDR3 totals 13 residues. V lost 5 bases and J lost 3; bases outside the gene matches: 6. The CDR3 loop is CSARGTGLYEQYF. CDR3 in DNA: TGCAGTGCTCGGGGGACAGGCCTCTACGAGCAGTACTTC.

Only a few counts were recorded for this clonotype. The chain is built from TRBV11-2 and TRBJ2-7, with D maybe TRBD2 (6 bases). The CDR3 contains 15 residues. Germline CDR1 and CDR2: SGHAT and FQNNGV. Trimming left V 4 bases short and J 0 bases short, with 13 bases between. CDR3 protein: CASSWGTGLSYEQYF. The CDR3 nucleotides read TGTGCCAGCAGCTGGGGGACGGGACTCTCCTACGAGCAGTACTTC. The complete variable domain, with remaining parts taken from reference TRBV11-2 and TRBJ2-7, reads EAGVAQSPRYKIIEKRQSVAFWCNPISGHATLYWYQQILGQGPKLLIQFQNNGVVDDSQLPKDRFSAERLKGVDSTLKIQPAKLEDSAVYLCASSWGTGLSYEQYFGPGTRLTVT.

With regard to this clonotype: Germline and junction disagree at one end, which may indicate a read error. The chain joins TRBV14 to TRBJ1-2; no definite D call. Germline V lookup: CDR1 SGHDN, CDR2 FVKESK. This CDR3 has 13 residues. The CDR3 DNA sequence: TGTGCCAGCAGTCAAGCGGGGATCGACGGCTACACCTTC. Translation gives CASSQAGIDGYTF.

The V call is TRBV6-1, the J call TRBJ1-6, with D maybe TRBD1 (6 bases). Between the trimmed V and J ends, which lost 6 bases and 5 bases, there was a span of 11 bases. CDR1 is MNHNS and CDR2 is SASEGT in the germline V gene. CDR3 size: 14 residues. The CDR3 DNA sequence: TGTGCCAGCAGAATCTACAGGGATAATTCACCCCTCCACTTT. Translation gives CASRIYRDNSPLHF.

This clonotype was counted a few times. The chain is built from TRBV7-2 and TRBJ2-3; D tentatively reads TRBD1 or TRBD2 (5 bases each). Trimming cost V 6 bases and J 8 bases, with 12 bases left between them. Germline CDR1 SGHTA, CDR2 FQGNSA. CDR3 size: 12 residues. The CDR3 bases are TGTGCCAGCAGGGGGACCCTTGGTACGCAGTATTTT. This sequence encodes CASRGTLGTQYF.

In this sample, this clonotype turned up a few times. The V call is TRBV29-1, the J call TRBJ1-2; 10 bases match TRBD1. The junction had 10 bases not matched to a gene; V was cut back by 6 bases and J by 6 bases. The CDR3 totals 14 residues. Germline loops: CDR1 SQVTM, CDR2 ANQGSEA. The CDR3 DNA sequence: TGCAGCGTCCAGGGGACAGGGGCGCCTGATGGCTACACCTTC. Translating gives CSVQGTGAPDGYTF.

This chain uses TRBV21-1 with TRBJ1-1; the D call in the table, TRBD1, was not verified against the DNA. TRBV21-1 is a recognized pseudogene. The CDR3 has 16 residues. CDR3: CASSKECPGENTEAFF. For the CDR3, the DNA is TGTGCCAGCAGCAAAGAGTGCCCCGGGGAGAACACTGAAGCTTTCTTT.

This clonotype was detected only a few times. The rearrangement uses TRBV12-3 or TRBV12-4 and TRBJ2-5; D may be TRBD2 (7 bases). V lost 6 bases to trimming and J lost 5 bases, with 22 bases between them. The CDR3 loop spans 16 amino acids. CDR3 loop: CASSPPIGGGRETQYF. The CDR3 nucleotides read TGTGCCAGCAGCCCCCCAATTGGGGGGGGCCGGGAGACCCAGTACTTC.

The chain has TRBV10-1 and TRBJ2-3, with 9 bases matching TRBD2. The V and J ends lost 3 bases and 8 bases, in that order; junction bases with no gene match: 6. The CDR3 length is 14 residues. Per germline, CDR1 WNHNN and CDR2 SYGVQD (reference sequence). For the CDR3, the DNA is TGCGCCAGCAGTGAAGGACAGCGGGGGGCTACGCAGTATTTT. It yields the protein CASSEGQRGATQYF.

The chain employs TRBV27 and TRBJ2-7; no clear D gene. This CDR3 contains 13 residues. V lost 5 bases, J lost 5 bases, and 13 bases lay in between. Germline V gene data show CDR1 as MNHEY and CDR2 as SMNVEV (reference sequence). The CDR3 sequence: CASSPVPPHEQYF. CDR3 DNA sequence: TGTGCCAGCAGTCCCGTACCGCCCCACGAGCAGTACTTC.

The V and J genes are TRBV6-5 and TRBJ2-3; D unresolved. The CDR3 spans 13 residues. V lost 5 bases and J lost 4, with 10 bases in between. Looked up from germline, CDR1 is MNHEY and CDR2 is SVGAGI. The CDR3 loop is CASSDRRADTQYF. The CDR3 DNA sequence: TGTGCCAGCAGTGACCGAAGGGCAGATACGCAGTATTTT.

This CDR3 reads CASSEGPQHF. CDR3 in DNA: TGTGCCAGCAGTGAAGGGCCCCAGCATTTT. The chain joins TRBV6-1 to TRBJ1-5; D unresolved. The CDR3 contains 10 residues. The V and J ends lost 1 base and 9 bases respectively, with 1 base between them. Per germline, CDR1 MNHNS and CDR2 SASEGT.

The chain couples TRBV29-1 to TRBJ1-5; D is uncertain. Germline CDR1 is SQVTM and CDR2 is ANQGSEA. The V end was cut by 6 bases, the J end by 3 bases, with 12 bases between. This CDR3 has 13 amino acids. The CDR3 loop reads CSVQDTFNQPQHF. The DNA for the CDR3 is TGCAGCGTCCAAGACACCTTCAATCAGCCCCAGCATTTT. The variable domain in full, completed from reference TRBV29-1 and TRBJ1-5, reads SAVISQKPSRDICQRGTSLTIQCQVDSQVTMMFWYRQQPGQSLTLIATANQGSEATYESGFVIDKFPISRPNLTFSTLTVSNMSPEDSSIYLCSVQDTFNQPQHFGDGTRLSIL.